This TCR beta chain was documented in a study of blood T cell repertoires in COVID-19. The overall study: Sources were T cells, B-cell-depleted T cells, or PBMCs; the material itself was cDNA or gDNA.

Authors' processing steps: Counts of nucleated cells, estimated from reference gene primer amplification, were obtained. TCRdb's copy holds only in-frame clones and misses some; the assay was immunoSEQ multiplex PCR. From that table come the V and J calls and clone size; the DNA was used to work out D and trimming. The sample yields 100,000 or so clones, about 80% seen once. The length of the CDR3 is 14 residues. Germline V lookup: CDR1 MNHEY, CDR2 SVGAGI. V was shortened by 6 bases and J by 0 bases, with 11 bases between the two germline ends. Material: peripheral blood. The source is a man in his sixties or seventies with active or convalescent COVID-19. This chain connects TRBV6-5 to TRBJ2-5; D perhaps matches TRBD1 (5 bases). The CDR3, as DNA: TGTGCCAGCAGACCCCCGACAGACCAAGAGACCCAGTACTTC. It specifies CASRPPTDQETQYF.